This T cell receptor (beta chain) was observed in a study of T cells in localized non-small cell lung cancer. Here immunoSEQ multiplex PCR was the method, and the copy in TCRdb shows in-frame clones only, minus some. Among approximately 1,900 clones, approximately 22% were seen once, and the ten largest hold around a quarter. Sequenced material: lung tumor tissue, taken before any cancer treatment. This sequence originates from a woman aged 35-75 years with stage I lung adenocarcinoma.

In DNA form, the CDR3 reads TGTGCCAGCAGCGACGACGTGAACACCGGGGAGCTGTTTTTT. Residues: CASSDDVNTGELFF. The chain recombines TRBV9 with TRBJ2-2; no clear D. Germline V gene sequence: CDR1 SGDLS, CDR2 YYNGEE. The V gene lost 3 bases and the J gene lost 1 base, with 7 bases spanning the gap. CDR3 size: 14 residues.